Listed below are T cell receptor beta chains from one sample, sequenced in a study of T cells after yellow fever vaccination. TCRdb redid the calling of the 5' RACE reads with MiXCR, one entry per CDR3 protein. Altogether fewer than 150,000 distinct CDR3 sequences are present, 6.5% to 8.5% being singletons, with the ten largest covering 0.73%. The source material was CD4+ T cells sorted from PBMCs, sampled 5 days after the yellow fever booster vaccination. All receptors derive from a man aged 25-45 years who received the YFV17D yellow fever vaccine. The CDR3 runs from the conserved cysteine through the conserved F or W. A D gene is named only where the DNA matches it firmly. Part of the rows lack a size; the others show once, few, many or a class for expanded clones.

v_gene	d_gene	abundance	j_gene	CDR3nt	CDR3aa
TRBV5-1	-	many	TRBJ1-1	TGCGCCAGCAGCATTACAGTGAACACTGAAGCTTTCTTT	CASSITVNTEAFF
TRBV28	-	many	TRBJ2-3	TGTGCCAGCAGTTCGCCCGGAGGGTGGGACACAGATACGCAGTATTTT	CASSSPGGWDTDTQYF
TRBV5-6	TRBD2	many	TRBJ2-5	TGTGCCAGCAGCTTGGCAGGTAGCGGGAGTCAAGAGACCCAGTACTTC	CASSLAGSGSQETQYF
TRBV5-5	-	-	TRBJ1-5	TGTGCCAGCAGCTTTGGAGGCTACAATCAGCCCCAGCATTTT	CASSFGGYNQPQHF
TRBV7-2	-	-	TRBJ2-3	TGTGCCAGCAGCTTAGTGACGGGACGCCTCACAGATACGCAGTATTTT	CASSLVTGRLTDTQYF
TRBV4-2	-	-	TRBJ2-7	TGTGCCAGCAGCCAAGGGGCGGGTGTCTACGAGCAGTACTTC	CASSQGAGVYEQYF
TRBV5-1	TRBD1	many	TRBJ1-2	TGTGCCAGCAGCTTAGCCGGGACAGGATATGGCTACACCTTC	CASSLAGTGYGYTF
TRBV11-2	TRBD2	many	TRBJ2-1	TGTGCCAGCAGCGCCAGGTTAGCGGGAGAGGTAAATGAGCAGTTCTTC	CASSARLAGEVNEQFF
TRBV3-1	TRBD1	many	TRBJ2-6	TGTGCCAGCAGCCACGGACAGGGGGAGGCCGGGGCCAACGTCCTGACTTTC	CASSHGQGEAGANVLTF
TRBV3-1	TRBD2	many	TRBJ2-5	TGTGCCAGCAGCCACGCCGCGGGGGTTGACGAGACCCAGTACTTC	CASSHAAGVDETQYF
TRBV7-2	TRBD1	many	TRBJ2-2	TGTGCCAGCAGCCTGGACAGGGTCATCACCGGGGAGCTGTTTTTT	CASSLDRVITGELFF
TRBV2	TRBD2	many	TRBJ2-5	TGTGCCAGCAGAGGGGGGACTAGCGGAGGCAAAGCAAACTTC	CASRGGTSGGKANF
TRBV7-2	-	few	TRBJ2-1	TGTGCCAGCAGCACGCGGACCAACAATGAGCAGTTCTTC	CASSTRTNNEQFF
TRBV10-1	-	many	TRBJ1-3	TGCGCCAGCAGTGAGGCCGTCGGAGCTGGAAACACCATATATTTT	CASSEAVGAGNTIYF
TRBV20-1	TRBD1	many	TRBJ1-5	TGCAGTGAGGACAGGGTAGGGAATCAGCCCCAGCATTTT	CSEDRVGNQPQHF
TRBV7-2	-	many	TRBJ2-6	TGTGCCAGCAGCACAGGGCGCCCGGGAGGGGCCAACGTCCTGACTTTC	CASSTGRPGGANVLTF
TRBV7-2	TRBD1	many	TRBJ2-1	TGTGCCAGCAGCACCGGGACAGGGCCCTTCAATGAGCAGTTCTTC	CASSTGTGPFNEQFF
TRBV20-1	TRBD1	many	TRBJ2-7	TGCAGTGCTTATAATCCACGGGACAGGGTGTACGAGCAGTACTTC	CSAYNPRDRVYEQYF
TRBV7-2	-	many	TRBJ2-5	TGTGCCAGCAGCTTATCGGCTACAGCCCAAGAGACCCAGTACTTC	CASSLSATAQETQYF
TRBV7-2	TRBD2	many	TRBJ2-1	TGTGCCAGCAGCGATACAACGACTAGCGGCCGCTCCAATGAGCAGTTCTTC	CASSDTTTSGRSNEQFF
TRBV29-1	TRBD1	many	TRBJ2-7	TGCAGCGTTGCCAGGGGGTACGAGCAGTACTTC	CSVARGYEQYF
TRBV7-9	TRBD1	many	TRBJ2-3	TGTGCCAGCAGCTTATGGCGGGGACAGGGGGCAACGGGTACGCAGTATTTT	CASSLWRGQGATGTQYF
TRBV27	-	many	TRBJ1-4	TGTGCCAGCAGTTTATGGGGGGCGAGTGAGAAACTGTTTTTT	CASSLWGASEKLFF
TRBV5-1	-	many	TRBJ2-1	TGCGCCAGCAGCGGCCAGGTCTACAATGAGCAGTTCTTC	CASSGQVYNEQFF
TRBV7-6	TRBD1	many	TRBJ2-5	TGTGCCAGCGCCCGCTTGGGACAGCAAGGGACCCAGTACTTC	CASARLGQQGTQYF
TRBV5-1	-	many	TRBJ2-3	TGCGCCAGTCAGCCGGGAGAATCTTTTATAACAGATACGCAGTATTTT	CASQPGESFITDTQYF
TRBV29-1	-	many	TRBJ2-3	TGCAGCGCTCGCCCCGGGACTCAGACAGATACGCAGTATTTT	CSARPGTQTDTQYF
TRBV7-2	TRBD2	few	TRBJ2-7	TGTGCCAGCAGCTTAGAACGAGGACTAGTGTACGAGCAGTACTTC	CASSLERGLVYEQYF
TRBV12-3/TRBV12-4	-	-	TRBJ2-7	TGTGCCAGCAGCAAGGTGGGGGGTTTCGAGCAGTACTTC	CASSKVGGFEQYF
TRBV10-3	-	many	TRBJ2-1	TGTGCCATCAGGGGGGCTTGGAATGAGCAGTTCTTC	CAIRGAWNEQFF
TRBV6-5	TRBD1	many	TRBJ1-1	TGTGCCAGCAGTCGCGGACAGGGGTTGAACACTGAAGCTTTCTTT	CASSRGQGLNTEAFF
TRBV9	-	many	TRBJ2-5	TGTGCCAGCAGCCCTGGGTGGGAGACCCAGTACTTC	CASSPGWETQYF
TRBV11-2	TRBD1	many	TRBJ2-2	TGTGCCAGCAGCTTACGTTGGACAGGGGACACGAACACCGGGGAGCTGTTTTTT	CASSLRWTGDTNTGELFF
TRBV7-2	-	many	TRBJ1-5	TGTGCCAGCAGCTTAGGCAGACCAAATAATCAGCCCCAGCATTTT	CASSLGRPNNQPQHF
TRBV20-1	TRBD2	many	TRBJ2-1	TGCAGTGCTAGAACTAGCGGGTCTGGGCCGGGCTCCTACAATGAGCAGTTCTTC	CSARTSGSGPGSYNEQFF
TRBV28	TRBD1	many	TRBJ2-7	TGTGCCAGCAGCCTAGGGGGCACCTACGAGCAGTACTTC	CASSLGGTYEQYF
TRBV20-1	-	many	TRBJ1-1	TGCAGTGCTAGTCGGGGGACTGAAGCTTTCTTT	CSASRGTEAFF
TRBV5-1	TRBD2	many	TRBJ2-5	TGCGCCAGCAGCTCCGGTGCGGCAGGAGCGGGAGCCTTAGAGACCCAGTACTTC	CASSSGAAGAGALETQYF
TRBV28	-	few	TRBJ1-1	TGTGCCAGCAGTTTACCCGGGAGCACTGAAGCTTTCTTT	CASSLPGSTEAFF
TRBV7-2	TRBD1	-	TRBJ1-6	TGTGCCAGCAGCGAAAATAGACAGGGGAGATCACCCCTCCACTTT	CASSENRQGRSPLHF
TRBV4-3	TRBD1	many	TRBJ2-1	TGCGCCAGCAGCCAATCTTATTGGACAGGGATCAACAATGAGCAGTTCTTC	CASSQSYWTGINNEQFF
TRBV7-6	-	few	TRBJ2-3	TGTGCCAGCAGCCGCCCGGCCGATACGCAGTATTTT	CASSRPADTQYF
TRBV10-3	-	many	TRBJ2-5	TGTGCCATCGGGCTGGGGCAGGGAGAGACCCAGTACTTC	CAIGLGQGETQYF
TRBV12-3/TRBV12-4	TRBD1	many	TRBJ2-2	TGTGCCAGCAGTCCGGGACAGGGGGCAGGCGGGGAGCTGTTTTTT	CASSPGQGAGGELFF
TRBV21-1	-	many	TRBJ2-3	TGTGCCAGCAGCAAAGGCTTGTCACACAGGGGAGCGGGAGTTAACACAGATACGCAGTATTTT	CASSKGLSHRGAGVNTDTQYF
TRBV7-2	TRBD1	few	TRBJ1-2	TGTGCCAGCAGCTCTCCGGGACAGGGCATTATTAACTATGGCTACACCTTC	CASSSPGQGIINYGYTF
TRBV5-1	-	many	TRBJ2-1	TGCGCCAGCAGCTCCCAGGGGGGAGGTTCCTACAATGAGCAGTTCTTC	CASSSQGGGSYNEQFF
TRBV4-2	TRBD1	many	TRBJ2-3	TGTGCCAGCAGCCAAGTATCGGGACAGGGTATGGATACGCAGTATTTT	CASSQVSGQGMDTQYF
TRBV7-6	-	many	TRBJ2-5	TGTGCCAGCGGTCCAGGGCCTGACCAAGAGACCCAGTACTTC	CASGPGPDQETQYF
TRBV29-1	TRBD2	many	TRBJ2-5	TGCAGCGTTGAAGGACTAGCGGGGGCCCGGACCCAGTACTTC	CSVEGLAGARTQYF
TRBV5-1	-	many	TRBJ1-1	TGCGCCAGCAGCGGGTACTCGAACACTGAAGCTTTCTTT	CASSGYSNTEAFF
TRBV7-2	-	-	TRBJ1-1	TGTGCCAGCAGCTTGGTAGGGTTGGTGAACACTGAAGCTTTCTTT	CASSLVGLVNTEAFF